This record concerns one T cell receptor beta chain sequence. Antigen specificity is unknown. The sample originates from a study of shared clonotypes between healthy human individuals. Whole-study context: Three plates each covered CD4 naive and memory; CD8 naive two, CD8 memory one. Study-level findings and limits: Represented genetic and exposure-history diversity was restricted by having few donors. Shared across several donors were roughly 4.7% of the naive CD4 clonotypes. Estimated richness values were generally larger in naive subsets than in memory subsets.

The assay was immunoSEQ multiplex PCR, and TCRdb's table has in-frame clones only and misses some. The sample has about 1.5 million clones; approximately 98% are singletons. CDR3 length: 10 residues. Trimming removed 8 bases from V and 1 base from J, with 5 bases in between. Germline V gives CDR1 GTSNPN, CDR2 SVGIG (reference sequence). The source is a man aged 25 to 40 in good health. The chain couples TRBV30 to TRBJ1-1; D is unresolved. The sequenced material came from naive CD4+ T cells sorted from blood. Subset reported: CD45RA+ positively selected. CDR3 sequence reads: CALGNTEAFF. The CDR3 nucleotides read TGTGCCCTTGGGAACACTGAAGCTTTCTTT.